This TCR beta chain was sequenced in a study of chemoradiotherapy in HPV16-positive cancers. Overall study results and limits: Candidate HPV-specific clones and E7-related TCR motifs grew in tumor during treatment.

The method was immunoSEQ multiplex PCR; TCRdb's version includes in-frame clones alone and lacks a portion of them. This table holds about 68,000 clones, about 88% found once. Turning to this clone: The antigen remains undetermined.

The CDR3 totals 19 residues. The germline V gene has CDR1 KGHSH and CDR2 LQKENI. V lost 0 bases to trimming and J lost 1 base; unmatched junction nucleotides: 13. Samples were taken several times over chemoradiotherapy. The chain is built from TRBV18 and TRBJ2-5; 8 positions match TRBD2. This TCR was recovered from a human donor with HPV-associated anogenital cancer. The material sequenced was blood, taken from a patient who underwent chemoradiotherapy. The CDR3 loop is CASSPPKSGGPPFQETQYF. The CDR3 DNA reads as TGTGCCAGCTCACCACCGAAAAGCGGGGGCCCGCCCTTCCAAGAGACCCAGTACTTC.